The rows below give T cell receptor beta chains drawn from one sample of a study of cytomegalovirus exposure and HLA in healthy donors. Clones were sequenced by immunoSEQ multiplex PCR, and TCRdb holds only the in-frame ones, with some missing. Here the sample spans 100,000 to 150,000 clones, 88% being singletons. The sample consisted of PBMCs. Receptor source: a man between 25 and 39 years old in good health and CMV-seronegative. Each CDR3 is given with its conserved first and last residue. Fields, in order: D gene, J gene, clone size, CDR3 length, V gene, CDR3 protein, CDR3 DNA. D genes are given only for firm matches. A row's size may be missing; if present it is once, few, many or a size class.

d_call: TRBD1; j_call: TRBJ1-6; clone_size: NA; cdr3_length: 15; v_call: TRBV7-9; cdr3_aa: CASSDRDSKNSPLHF; cdr3_nt: TGTGCCAGCAGCGACCGGGACAGTAAAAATTCACCCCTCCACTTT
d_call: TRBD2; j_call: TRBJ2-2; clone_size: few; cdr3_length: 16; v_call: TRBV7-9; cdr3_aa: CASSPSGRAHTGELFF; cdr3_nt: TGTGCCAGCAGTCCTAGCGGGAGGGCCCACACCGGGGAGCTGTTTTTT
d_call: NA; j_call: TRBJ2-2; clone_size: NA; cdr3_length: 15; v_call: TRBV11-2; cdr3_aa: CASSPEWRSTGELFF; cdr3_nt: TGTGCCAGCAGCCCAGAGTGGAGATCCACCGGGGAGCTGTTTTTT
d_call: NA; j_call: TRBJ2-1; clone_size: once; cdr3_length: 15; v_call: TRBV18; cdr3_aa: CASSPMPLYGNEQFF; cdr3_nt: TGTGCCAGCTCCCCAATGCCCCTTTACGGCAATGAGCAGTTCTTC
d_call: NA; j_call: TRBJ1-4; clone_size: few; cdr3_length: 16; v_call: TRBV5-6; cdr3_aa: CASSPDQGWSNEKLFF; cdr3_nt: TGTGCCAGCAGCCCGGACCAGGGTTGGAGTAATGAAAAACTGTTTTTT
d_call: TRBD1; j_call: TRBJ2-1; clone_size: NA; cdr3_length: 15; v_call: TRBV6-1; cdr3_aa: CASLWTGFTYNEQFF; cdr3_nt: TGTGCCAGTCTCTGGACAGGCTTTACCTACAATGAGCAGTTCTTC
d_call: TRBD1; j_call: TRBJ1-6; clone_size: few; cdr3_length: 15; v_call: TRBV7-2; cdr3_aa: CASSLVGQGVSPLHF; cdr3_nt: TGTGCCAGCAGCTTAGTGGGACAGGGAGTGTCACCCCTCCACTTT
d_call: TRBD1; j_call: TRBJ1-2; clone_size: NA; cdr3_length: 13; v_call: TRBV10-3; cdr3_aa: CAIQPGTGYGYTF; cdr3_nt: TGTGCCATTCAACCCGGGACAGGCTATGGCTACACCTTC
d_call: TRBD1; j_call: TRBJ1-1; clone_size: NA; cdr3_length: 14; v_call: TRBV6-5; cdr3_aa: CASSNRGSQVEAFF; cdr3_nt: TGTGCCAGCAGTAACAGGGGTTCCCAGGTTGAAGCTTTCTTT
d_call: TRBD2; j_call: TRBJ2-5; clone_size: NA; cdr3_length: 20; v_call: TRBV2; cdr3_aa: CASSKTSERAPYRRQETQYF; cdr3_nt: TGTGCCAGCAGTAAGACTAGCGAGAGGGCCCCATACAGGCGCCAAGAGACCCAGTACTTC
d_call: TRBD1; j_call: TRBJ1-2; clone_size: NA; cdr3_length: 15; v_call: TRBV5-1; cdr3_aa: CASSSQPGQGYGYTF; cdr3_nt: TGCGCCAGCAGCTCCCAACCGGGACAGGGATACGGCTACACCTTC
d_call: NA; j_call: TRBJ2-1; clone_size: NA; cdr3_length: 15; v_call: TRBV11-2; cdr3_aa: CASSLGRGSYNEQFF; cdr3_nt: TGTGCCAGCAGCCTGGGGCGGGGCTCCTACAATGAGCAGTTCTTC
d_call: TRBD2; j_call: TRBJ2-5; clone_size: once; cdr3_length: 14; v_call: TRBV5-1; cdr3_aa: CASRPTGGQETQYF; cdr3_nt: TGCGCCAGCCGACCGACGGGGGGCCAAGAGACCCAGTACTTC
d_call: NA; j_call: TRBJ2-7; clone_size: NA; cdr3_length: 13; v_call: TRBV29-1; cdr3_aa: CSVTDISSYEQYF; cdr3_nt: TGCAGCGTAACGGACATCAGCTCCTACGAGCAGTACTTC
d_call: TRBD1; j_call: TRBJ1-5; clone_size: NA; cdr3_length: 14; v_call: TRBV30; cdr3_aa: CAWSQGQYNQPQHF; cdr3_nt: TGTGCCTGGAGTCAGGGACAGTACAATCAGCCCCAGCATTTT
d_call: NA; j_call: TRBJ1-5; clone_size: NA; cdr3_length: 13; v_call: TRBV19; cdr3_aa: CASSNWTVQPQHF; cdr3_nt: TGTGCCAGTAGTAACTGGACAGTCCAGCCCCAGCATTTT
d_call: NA; j_call: TRBJ2-5; clone_size: NA; cdr3_length: 12; v_call: TRBV2; cdr3_aa: CASRRYQETQYF; cdr3_nt: TGTGCCAGCAGGCGATACCAAGAGACCCAGTACTTC
d_call: TRBD1; j_call: TRBJ2-2; clone_size: NA; cdr3_length: 14; v_call: TRBV10-1; cdr3_aa: CASSGTGNTGELFF; cdr3_nt: TGCGCCAGCAGTGGGACAGGGAACACCGGGGAGCTGTTTTTT
d_call: NA; j_call: TRBJ2-7; clone_size: NA; cdr3_length: 13; v_call: TRBV2; cdr3_aa: CASSDPGTYEQYF; cdr3_nt: TGTGCCAGCAGTGATCCGGGTACTTACGAGCAGTACTTC
d_call: TRBD2; j_call: TRBJ2-1; clone_size: NA; cdr3_length: 14; v_call: TRBV2; cdr3_aa: CASTRAGVYNEQFF; cdr3_nt: TGTGCCAGCACCAGGGCGGGGGTTTACAATGAGCAGTTCTTC
d_call: NA; j_call: TRBJ2-1; clone_size: NA; cdr3_length: 14; v_call: TRBV27; cdr3_aa: CASSRDSSYNEQFF; cdr3_nt: TGTGCCAGCAGTCGCGATTCCTCCTACAATGAGCAGTTCTTC
d_call: TRBD1; j_call: TRBJ2-7; clone_size: NA; cdr3_length: 14; v_call: TRBV7-9; cdr3_aa: CASSQRQGAHEQYF; cdr3_nt: TGTGCCAGCAGCCAAAGACAGGGGGCCCACGAGCAGTACTTC
d_call: NA; j_call: TRBJ2-2; clone_size: NA; cdr3_length: 13; v_call: TRBV19; cdr3_aa: CASSMLPAGELFF; cdr3_nt: TGTGCCAGTAGTATGCTCCCGGCCGGGGAGCTGTTTTTT
d_call: NA; j_call: TRBJ1-2; clone_size: NA; cdr3_length: 16; v_call: TRBV11-2; cdr3_aa: CASSAGEAGFGYGYTF; cdr3_nt: TGTGCCAGCAGCGCTGGGGAGGCCGGCTTTGGCTATGGCTACACCTTC
d_call: NA; j_call: TRBJ2-7; clone_size: NA; cdr3_length: 13; v_call: TRBV2; cdr3_aa: CATRLRQAFEQYF; cdr3_nt: TGTGCCACCCGCCTTCGACAGGCCTTCGAGCAGTACTTC
d_call: TRBD1; j_call: TRBJ2-3; clone_size: NA; cdr3_length: 14; v_call: TRBV7-9; cdr3_aa: CASSSDRGTDTQYF; cdr3_nt: TGTGCCAGCAGCTCGGACAGGGGGACAGATACGCAGTATTTT
d_call: TRBD1; j_call: TRBJ1-6; clone_size: once; cdr3_length: 14; v_call: TRBV4-1; cdr3_aa: CASVGQGDGSPLHF; cdr3_nt: TGCGCCAGCGTCGGACAGGGCGACGGGTCACCCCTCCACTTT
d_call: TRBD1; j_call: TRBJ2-1; clone_size: NA; cdr3_length: 16; v_call: TRBV5-6; cdr3_aa: CASSQLYQGALDEQFF; cdr3_nt: TGTGCCAGCAGTCAACTCTACCAGGGGGCGCTGGATGAGCAGTTCTTC
d_call: NA; j_call: TRBJ2-3; clone_size: NA; cdr3_length: 13; v_call: TRBV7-2; cdr3_aa: CASSLARLDTQYF; cdr3_nt: TGTGCCAGCAGCTTAGCGCGGTTGGATACGCAGTATTTT
d_call: NA; j_call: TRBJ2-7; clone_size: NA; cdr3_length: 15; v_call: TRBV5-1; cdr3_aa: CASSSSGTRTYEQYF; cdr3_nt: TGCGCCAGCAGCTCTTCCGGGACAAGGACCTACGAGCAGTACTTC
d_call: TRBD2; j_call: TRBJ2-1; clone_size: NA; cdr3_length: 14; v_call: TRBV7-2; cdr3_aa: CASSLLAGVVEQFF; cdr3_nt: TGTGCCAGCAGCTTGCTAGCGGGAGTAGTTGAGCAGTTCTTC
d_call: TRBD1; j_call: TRBJ1-1; clone_size: few; cdr3_length: 14; v_call: TRBV10-1; cdr3_aa: CASSRDRDDTEAFF; cdr3_nt: TGCGCCAGCAGCCGGGACAGGGATGACACTGAAGCTTTCTTT
d_call: TRBD1; j_call: TRBJ1-2; clone_size: few; cdr3_length: 14; v_call: TRBV9; cdr3_aa: CASSENRGQSGYTF; cdr3_nt: TGTGCCAGCAGCGAAAACAGGGGGCAATCTGGCTACACCTTC
d_call: TRBD2; j_call: TRBJ2-5; clone_size: NA; cdr3_length: 17; v_call: TRBV5-1; cdr3_aa: CASSSIYLAGGGETQYF; cdr3_nt: TGCGCCAGCAGCTCCATATACCTAGCGGGAGGGGGGGAGACCCAGTACTTC
d_call: NA; j_call: TRBJ2-7; clone_size: NA; cdr3_length: 12; v_call: TRBV5-6; cdr3_aa: CASSLQGYEQYF; cdr3_nt: TGTGCCAGCAGTTTACAGGGTTACGAGCAGTACTTC
d_call: NA; j_call: TRBJ2-7; clone_size: NA; cdr3_length: 12; v_call: TRBV6-1; cdr3_aa: CATRGTSYEQYF; cdr3_nt: TGTGCCACACGGGGAACTTCCTACGAGCAGTACTTC
d_call: TRBD1; j_call: TRBJ1-5; clone_size: NA; cdr3_length: 15; v_call: TRBV5-6; cdr3_aa: CASSWGTGTNQPQHF; cdr3_nt: TGTGCCAGCAGCTGGGGGACAGGGACCAATCAGCCCCAGCATTTT
d_call: NA; j_call: TRBJ2-3; clone_size: NA; cdr3_length: 14; v_call: TRBV7-7; cdr3_aa: CASSLARETDTQYF; cdr3_nt: TGTGCCAGCAGCTTAGCCAGGGAAACAGATACGCAGTATTTT
d_call: NA; j_call: TRBJ2-4; clone_size: NA; cdr3_length: 14; v_call: TRBV7-9; cdr3_aa: CASSEATNKNIQYF; cdr3_nt: TGTGCCAGCAGCGAGGCGACTAACAAAAACATTCAGTACTTC
d_call: NA; j_call: TRBJ2-3; clone_size: once; cdr3_length: 11; v_call: TRBV5-1; cdr3_aa: CASTSTDTQYF; cdr3_nt: TGCGCCAGCACAAGCACAGATACGCAGTATTTT
d_call: NA; j_call: TRBJ2-5; clone_size: NA; cdr3_length: 13; v_call: TRBV7-6; cdr3_aa: CASSLVVQETQYF; cdr3_nt: TGTGCCAGCAGCTTAGTCGTACAAGAGACCCAGTACTTC
d_call: TRBD1; j_call: TRBJ2-1; clone_size: NA; cdr3_length: 16; v_call: TRBV19; cdr3_aa: CASSIRFPGQGNEQFF; cdr3_nt: TGTGCCAGTAGTATTCGGTTCCCGGGACAGGGGAATGAGCAGTTCTTC
d_call: NA; j_call: TRBJ1-1; clone_size: NA; cdr3_length: 15; v_call: TRBV7-9; cdr3_aa: CASSLDSSGNTEAFF; cdr3_nt: TGTGCCAGCAGCTTAGATTCCAGTGGGAACACTGAAGCTTTCTTT
d_call: NA; j_call: TRBJ2-7; clone_size: NA; cdr3_length: 12; v_call: TRBV25-1; cdr3_aa: CASTRDSYEQYF; cdr3_nt: TGTGCCAGCACCAGGGACTCCTACGAGCAGTACTTC
d_call: TRBD1; j_call: TRBJ1-5; clone_size: NA; cdr3_length: 14; v_call: TRBV5-6; cdr3_aa: CASSRDRENQPQHF; cdr3_nt: TGTGCCAGCAGCCGCGACAGGGAAAATCAGCCCCAGCATTTT